Listed below are T cell receptor beta chains from one sample, sequenced in a study of graft-versus-host responses after intestinal transplantation. The protocol was immunoSEQ multiplex PCR, while the TCRdb copy is restricted to in-frame clones and leaves out a portion. The sample shows 40,000 or so clones, 85% to 95% of them seen only once. This specimen consisted of PBMCs, obtained 700 to 850 days after intestinal transplantation. These receptors originate from a human patient who received an intestinal transplant, so some T cells may come from the graft donor. CDR3s include the opening cysteine and the closing phenylalanine or tryptophan. The order of the fields is V gene, D gene, J gene, clone size, CDR3 protein, CDR3 DNA. D genes are given only for firm matches. Expanded clones get a size class; other rows say once, few or many, or leave the size out.

TRBV15	NA	TRBJ2-6	NA	CATSRVGGSGRANVLTF	TGTGCCACCAGCAGAGTTGGCGGGTCCGGCCGGGCCAACGTCCTGACTTTC
TRBV6-6	NA	TRBJ2-3	NA	CASNLAIFSDTQYF	TGTGCCAGCAACTTGGCCATTTTTTCGGATACGCAGTATTTT
TRBV10-2	TRBD1	TRBJ2-7	NA	CATGQGHYEQYF	TGCGCCACCGGACAGGGCCACTACGAGCAGTACTTC
TRBV5-1	TRBD1	TRBJ1-2	NA	CASSSTGGNYGYTF	TGCGCCAGCAGCTCCACAGGGGGAAACTATGGCTACACCTTC
TRBV7-9	NA	TRBJ1-2	NA	CASSFDPGEGDYGYTF	TGTGCCAGCAGCTTCGACCCGGGGGAGGGGGACTATGGCTACACCTTC
TRBV10-2	NA	TRBJ2-1	NA	CASLATNSREFF	TGCGCCAGCCTTGCGACAAACAGCAGGGAGTTCTTC
TRBV7-6	NA	TRBJ2-2	NA	CASSLAGRDTGELFF	TGTGCCAGCAGCTTAGCGGGGCGAGATACCGGGGAGCTGTTTTTT
TRBV27	NA	TRBJ1-5	NA	CASTAAGHQNQPQHF	TGTGCCAGCACCGCGGCGGGACATCAAAATCAGCCCCAGCATTTT
TRBV4-2	TRBD2	TRBJ2-3	NA	CASKASGGAWQDTQYF	TGTGCCAGCAAAGCTAGCGGGGGGGCGTGGCAAGATACGCAGTATTTT
TRBV7-9	NA	TRBJ2-3	NA	CASSRPRGGFGTDTQYF	TGTGCCAGCAGCAGACCTAGAGGGGGGTTCGGCACAGATACGCAGTATTTT
TRBV19	NA	TRBJ2-3	NA	CASSIIGESTDTQYF	TGTGCCAGTAGTATAATTGGCGAAAGCACAGATACGCAGTATTTT
TRBV27	TRBD1	TRBJ1-5	NA	CASSSGGGFQPQHF	TGTGCCAGCAGTTCAGGGGGCGGTTTTCAGCCCCAGCATTTT
TRBV7-3	TRBD2	TRBJ2-1	NA	CASSSTGTSHNEQFF	TGTGCCAGCAGTTCCACCGGGACTAGTCACAATGAGCAGTTCTTC
TRBV15	TRBD1	TRBJ1-2	NA	CATSRGETGGYGYTF	TGTGCCACCAGCCGAGGAGAGACAGGGGGCTATGGCTACACCTTC
TRBV6-5	NA	TRBJ1-4	NA	CASSFTGSGDEKLFF	TGTGCCAGCAGTTTCACAGGCAGTGGGGACGAAAAACTGTTTTTT
TRBV11-3	NA	TRBJ2-2	NA	CASSLGGPGTTNTGELFF	TGTGCCAGCAGCTTAGGGGGTCCTGGGACAACGAACACCGGGGAGCTGTTTTTT
TRBV10-3	NA	TRBJ1-6	few	CGIGQMVNSPLHF	TGTGGCATCGGACAGATGGTAAATTCACCCCTCCACTTT
TRBV6-6	NA	TRBJ2-2	once	CASSSHRNTGELFF	TGTGCCAGCAGTTCCCACAGGAACACCGGGGAGCTGTTTTTT
TRBV19	NA	TRBJ2-5	NA	CASSIRGLRGQETQYF	TGTGCCAGTAGTATTAGGGGGTTGAGGGGACAAGAGACCCAGTACTTC
TRBV4-1	NA	TRBJ2-1	NA	CASSHLARTYNEQFF	TGCGCCAGCAGCCATCTTGCGCGGACCTACAATGAGCAGTTCTTC
TRBV30	TRBD2	TRBJ2-7	NA	CAWSLGLALHEQYF	TGTGCCTGGAGTTTGGGACTAGCGTTGCACGAGCAGTACTTC
TRBV4-2	NA	TRBJ1-6	NA	CASSQVPGRQNSPLHF	TGTGCCAGCAGCCAAGTACCGGGACGGCAGAATTCACCCCTCCACTTT
TRBV6-6	NA	TRBJ2-2	NA	CASSYSARWNTGELFF	TGTGCCAGCAGTTACTCTGCTAGATGGAACACCGGGGAGCTGTTTTTT
TRBV5-4	TRBD2	TRBJ2-3	NA	CASSLYLTGGAADTQYF	TGTGCCAGCAGCTTGTACCTTACCGGGGGGGCCGCAGATACGCAGTATTTT
TRBV5-6	NA	TRBJ2-1	NA	CASSLPGEQFF	TGTGCCAGCAGCTTGCCGGGTGAGCAGTTCTTC
TRBV27	NA	TRBJ2-3	NA	CASRGGGTDTQYF	TGTGCCAGCAGGGGGGGCGGCACAGATACGCAGTATTTT
TRBV30	TRBD2	TRBJ2-1	NA	CAWSSLRGLAFNEQFF	TGTGCCTGGAGTTCCCTGAGGGGACTAGCATTCAATGAGCAGTTCTTC
TRBV28	TRBD2	TRBJ2-7	NA	CASSLGLAGNYEQYF	TGTGCCAGCAGTTTGGGACTAGCGGGTAACTACGAGCAGTACTTC
TRBV4-1	NA	TRBJ2-7	NA	CASSRGSSYEQYF	TGCGCCAGCAGTCGAGGGAGCTCCTACGAGCAGTACTTC
TRBV29-1	NA	TRBJ2-7	NA	CSVGLRLGKGSEQYF	TGCAGCGTTGGATTACGGCTGGGGAAAGGCAGCGAGCAGTACTTC
TRBV27	TRBD1	TRBJ1-1	NA	CASSPGQGIPEAFF	TGTGCCAGCAGTCCGGGACAGGGGATACCTGAAGCTTTCTTT
TRBV28	TRBD2	TRBJ2-2	NA	CASSLPAGFTGELFF	TGTGCCAGCAGTTTGCCAGCGGGATTCACCGGGGAGCTGTTTTTT
TRBV27	NA	TRBJ2-2	NA	CASSFSRRTRRGELFF	TGTGCCAGCAGTTTCAGCCGCCGTACTAGACGCGGGGAGCTGTTTTTT
TRBV19	TRBD2	TRBJ2-3	NA	CASSILAGAPSTDTQYF	TGTGCCAGTAGTATTCTAGCGGGGGCCCCTAGCACAGATACGCAGTATTTT
TRBV5-1	NA	TRBJ2-1	NA	CASSLMPVTGNEQFF	TGCGCCAGCAGCTTGATGCCCGTGACGGGTAATGAGCAGTTCTTC
TRBV27	NA	TRBJ1-5	NA	CASSLGGGNQPQHF	TGTGCCAGCAGTTTGGGGGGAGGCAATCAGCCCCAGCATTTT
TRBV6-6	TRBD2	TRBJ2-3	NA	CASSYSTSGDTQYF	TGTGCCAGCAGTTACTCGACTAGCGGAGATACGCAGTATTTT
TRBV7-9	NA	TRBJ1-2	NA	CAVQSQENYGYTF	TGTGCCGTACAGAGCCAGGAGAACTATGGCTACACCTTC
TRBV6-1	NA	TRBJ1-6	NA	CASSERGDSLNSPLHF	TGTGCCAGCAGTGAAAGGGGAGACAGCCTAAATTCACCCCTCCACTTT
TRBV7-3	NA	TRBJ2-2	NA	CASSPSMGVGTGELFF	TGTGCCAGCAGCCCCTCAATGGGGGTCGGGACCGGGGAGCTGTTTTTT
TRBV4-1	NA	TRBJ2-2	NA	CATSRTAGSWLFF	TGCGCCACCTCCCGGACCGCGGGTTCATGGCTGTTTTTT
TRBV19	NA	TRBJ1-2	NA	CASSDVSGGYTF	TGTGCCAGTAGCGATGTCAGTGGAGGCTACACCTTC
TRBV7-3	TRBD2	TRBJ2-3	NA	CASSPGLAGITDTQYF	TGTGCCAGCAGCCCCGGACTAGCGGGGATCACAGATACGCAGTATTTT
TRBV11-2	TRBD1	TRBJ2-2	NA	CASNRGAGELFF	TGTGCCAGCAACAGGGGTGCCGGGGAGCTGTTTTTT
TRBV28	TRBD1	TRBJ2-5	NA	CASSSGTGAAGETQYF	TGTGCCAGCAGTTCCGGGACAGGGGCCGCCGGGGAGACCCAGTACTTC
TRBV6-5	NA	TRBJ2-7	NA	CASSYDGSYEQYF	TGTGCCAGCAGTTACGACGGCTCCTACGAGCAGTACTTC
TRBV5-6	NA	TRBJ2-5	NA	CASSSRGATTPLQETQYF	TGTGCCAGCAGCTCTAGGGGAGCAACAACCCCCCTCCAAGAGACCCAGTACTTC
TRBV4-1	NA	TRBJ1-2	NA	CASSRVGGNLKYGYTF	TGCGCCAGCAGCCGAGTTGGGGGTAACCTGAAATATGGCTACACCTTC
TRBV5-5	TRBD2	TRBJ2-1	NA	CASSLIKREYNEQFF	TGTGCCAGCAGCTTGATCAAGCGGGAGTACAATGAGCAGTTCTTC
TRBV4-1	NA	TRBJ2-1	NA	CASSQEGAAGFEQFF	TGCGCCAGCAGCCAAGAGGGGGCAGCCGGGTTTGAGCAGTTCTTC
TRBV11-3	NA	TRBJ2-5	NA	CASRPTRYF	TGTGCCAGCAGACCTACCCGGTACTTC
TRBV7-9	TRBD1	TRBJ1-4	NA	CASSSGQGGGDEKLFF	TGTGCCAGCAGCTCCGGACAGGGAGGGGGTGATGAAAAACTGTTTTTT
TRBV6-5	TRBD1	TRBJ2-7	NA	CASSTRDRVLQEQYF	TGTGCCAGCAGTACCCGGGACAGGGTCCTACAGGAGCAGTACTTC
TRBV30	NA	TRBJ1-3	NA	CAWKPSYSGNTIYF	TGTGCCTGGAAACCTTCCTACTCTGGAAACACCATATATTTT